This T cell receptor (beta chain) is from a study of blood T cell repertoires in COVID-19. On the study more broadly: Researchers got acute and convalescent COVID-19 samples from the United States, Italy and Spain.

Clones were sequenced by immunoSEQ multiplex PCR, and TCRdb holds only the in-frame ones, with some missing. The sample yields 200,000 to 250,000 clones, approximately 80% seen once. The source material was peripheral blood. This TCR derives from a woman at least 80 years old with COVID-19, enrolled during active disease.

The CDR3 DNA reads as TGCGCCAGCAGTGAACACCCAGGGGATAATTCACCCCTCCACTTT. Protein product: CASSEHPGDNSPLHF. The rearrangement uses TRBV10-2 and TRBJ1-6; the D gene is possibly TRBD1 (6 bases). V was shortened by 3 bases and J by 5 bases, with 11 bases between the two germline ends. This CDR3 contains 15 residues. The germline V gene encodes CDR1 WSHSY and CDR2 SAAADI.